Shown below are 2 T cell receptor beta chains from a single sample sequenced in a study of blood T cell repertoires in COVID-19. Method: immunoSEQ multiplex PCR; TCRdb's copy keeps in-frame clones and lacks some. This sample has 200,000 or so clones, with about four fifths found just once. The specimen was PBMCs or T cells enriched from blood (not recorded which). The receptor set was obtained from a woman between 50 and 59 years old who had been exposed to COVID-19.

This chain links TRBV7-9 with TRBJ2-7, with D hard to call. This CDR3 is 14 amino acids long. Germline V gene lookup returns CDR1 SEHNR and CDR2 FQNEAQ (reference sequence). Trimming cost V 5 bases and J 3 bases, with 14 bases left between them. The CDR3 sequence is CASSPPGSVYEQYF. In DNA form, the CDR3 reads TGTGCCAGCAGCCCACCCGGCAGCGTCTACGAGCAGTACTTC.

J is TRBJ1-2 and V is TRBV10-3, with a weak D call TRBD1 (5 bases). V was clipped by 4 bases and J by 8 bases, with 14 bases between them. Per the germline V gene, CDR1 is ENHRY and CDR2 is SYGVKD. The CDR3 extends over 13 amino acids. CDR3 protein: CAISVGREEGYTF. DNA for the CDR3: TGTGCCATCAGTGTAGGCAGGGAGGAGGGCTACACCTTC.